This TCR beta chain was identified during a study of T cells in Graves' hyperthyroidism and ophthalmopathy. Researchers took RNA transcripts and amplified the TCR beta CDR3 regions from them. HTBI primers were employed in a first-round RT-PCR of the TCR CDR3. TCRdb ran MiXCR on the multiplex PCR reads and lists one entry per CDR3 protein. The repertoire holds 700,000 to 850,000 distinct CDR3 sequences, with 35% as singletons. In germline, CDR1 is KGHDR, CDR2 SFDVKD. Trimming shortened V by 4 bases and J by 5 bases, and 16 bases separated the two germline ends. CDR3 size: 15 residues. This clonotype was recorded a few times.

Sequenced material: blood. The receptor was isolated from a woman in her 40s with Graves' hyperthyroidism. This chain joins TRBV24-1 and TRBJ2-5; D is uncertain. The CDR3 protein is CATSDGRTGRETQYF. The CDR3 DNA reads as TGTGCCACCAGTGACGGTCGGACGGGCAGGGAGACCCAGTACTTC.